The 2 T cell receptor beta chains in this list originate from one sample, sequenced in a study of T-cell memory formation after mild COVID-19. Via MiXCR, TCRdb re-called the 5' RACE reads, giving one row per CDR3 protein. The repertoire consists of approximately 350,000 distinct CDR3 sequences, with approximately 12% occurring once and the leading ten covering 20% to 25%. Sequences were obtained from PBMCs or a T cell subset sorted from them (not recorded which). Receptor source: a man in his late teens or twenties who had mild COVID-19 (a few samples of this study predate the infection). Cell type and time point are not known.

This clonotype was seen at least ten times. The chain has TRBV7-2 and TRBJ2-5; tentatively, D is TRBD2 (6 bases). Trimming stripped 3 bases from V and 1 base from J, with 12 bases between. The CDR3 contains 15 residues. Germline V gives CDR1 SGHTA, CDR2 FQGNSA. CDR3 DNA sequence: TGTGCCAGCAGCTTTGGGCGGGGCATCCAAGAGACCCAGTACTTC. Residues: CASSFGRGIQETQYF.

CDR3 loop: CASSQARDGNTEAFF. The CDR3 coding sequence is TGTGCCAGCAGCCAAGCGCGGGACGGTAACACTGAAGCTTTCTTT. The rearrangement links TRBV4-2 to TRBJ1-1, with D perhaps TRBD1 (5 bases). The germline gives CDR1 LGHNA, CDR2 YNFKEQ. V gave up 1 base and J gave up 2 bases, with 11 bases separating them. The CDR3 has 15 amino acids.